This TCR beta chain was captured by sequencing in a study of T cell changes during pregnancy in multiple sclerosis. Generated by immunoSEQ multiplex PCR, the TCRdb table keeps only in-frame clones and is missing some. The data show about 25,000 clones, more than 75% seen once. The CDR3 extends over 17 amino acids. CDR1 is SGHDT, CDR2 YYEEEE, per germline. With 4 bases removed from V and 0 bases from J, the gap between germline ends came to 19 bases. The chain is built from TRBV5-6 and TRBJ1-2; a weak D match, TRBD1 (6 bases). Material: CD4+ T cells from peripheral blood mononuclear cells, obtained in the second trimester of pregnancy. The receptor was isolated from a female donor in good health, enrolled as a control in a pregnancy study. The chain's CDR3 is CASSRNRDTPPNYGYTF. The CDR3 DNA reads as TGTGCCAGCAGCCGAAACCGGGACACCCCACCTAACTATGGCTACACCTTC.